This T cell receptor beta chain was captured in a study of OX40 agonist ivuxolimab in advanced cancers. For the study in its entirety: The costimulatory receptor OX40 (CD134) was targeted by ivuxolimab, a fully human IgG2 agonistic monoclonal antibody. Intravenous ivuxolimab was administered to patients every 2 weeks at six dose levels: 0.01, 0.1, 0.3, 1.5, 3 and 10 mg/kg. Among the roughly 52 dose-escalation patients, some 19 had hepatocellular carcinoma, 15 or so melanoma, 9 renal cell carcinoma and 9 head and neck cancer. A male proportion of 82.7% and a mean age of 60 years, ranging from roughly 23 to 80, were recorded for the dose-escalation cohort. Patients were allowed to have had prior anti-PD-1, anti-PD-L1 or anti-CTLA-4 therapy, and roughly 40% of the dose-escalation patients had been treated with checkpoint inhibitors. Partial responses occurred in three dose-escalation patients, of whom one had hepatocellular carcinoma and two had cutaneous melanoma. The purpose of peripheral TCRbeta sequencing was to test whether ivuxolimab changed TCR sequence diversity and led to clonal T-cell expansion. The monotherapy dose-escalation portion (N = 52 patients) of the phase I ivuxolimab trial is reported in the paper.

General findings and caveats noted by the study authors: Low levels of normalized T-cell clonal expansion were also seen in some patients who did not respond. At doses from 0.1 to 3.0 mg/kg, clonal expansion was seen in both CD4+ and CD8+ blood T cells between baseline and week 6. On average, CD8+ T cells showed more expanded clones than CD4+ T cells after ivuxolimab. In the 0.1-3.0 mg/kg groups, partial responders were among the patients with the lowest normalized peripheral clonal expansion, particularly in CD8+ T cells. Which antigens the clonally expanded peripheral T cells were specific for was not determined.

Of note for this clone: It lacks a known antigen. One base away there is no much larger clone; base qualities are not given.

Genomic DNA was isolated from the sorted cells so that the TCRbeta CDR3 region could be sequenced. The immunoSEQ Assay was used for sequencing of TCRbeta CDR3 regions. What TCRdb holds here is the immuneACCESS table cut down to in-frame rearrangements. Part of the clones is not present; checked against another copy, under half of the missing clones reflect an unresolved V gene, and the others are unexplained. This sample lists roughly 77,000 clones; around 80% were detected once. Clones ranked in the top ten supply around 0.5% of the sample. Patients with a history of autoimmune disease or receiving systemic immunosuppression were excluded from the trial. Peripheral blood for TCR sequencing was collected from all dose cohorts at baseline, on cycle 4 day 1, and on cycle 7 day 1. Samples came from an open-label, multicenter, first-in-human phase I dose-escalation trial of ivuxolimab. Adults with locally advanced or metastatic melanoma, renal cell carcinoma, hepatocellular carcinoma or head and neck squamous cell carcinoma were enrolled in the trial. Before TCR sequencing, CD4+ and CD8+ T cells were separately sorted from peripheral blood.

The receptor was derived from an adult with an advanced solid tumor such as melanoma, head and neck, liver or kidney cancer. This specimen consisted of CD4+ or CD8+ T cells sorted from blood, obtained in a trial of the OX40 agonist ivuxolimab.

This receptor carries the CDR3 CASSLRGRTTGELFF. The DNA is TGTGCCAGCAGTCTCCGGGGGAGAACCACCGGGGAGCTGTTTTTT. The chain couples TRBV27 to TRBJ2-2; the best D guess is TRBD2, with 6 bases matching. V is clipped by 5 bases and J by 4 bases, and the sequence between their germline boundaries is 14 bases long. Counted from cysteine to phenylalanine, this CDR3 has 15 amino acids. The CDR3 DNA has 45 bases and is translated from base 1. CDR1 MNHEY and CDR2 SMNVEV were looked up in the germline V gene (reference sequence).